This TCR beta chain was observed in a study of regulatory T cells in long-lasting Graves disease. Whole-study findings and limits: TRBV28 was favored in persistent disease, as were TRBJ1-2 and TRBJ2-5.

For TCR beta, libraries came from iRepertoire HTBI primers and Arm-PCR of CDR3 regions. TCRdb re-called the multiplex PCR reads through MiXCR, storing one row per CDR3 protein. The sample has 350,000 to 550,000 distinct CDR3 sequences; about 15% are singletons. Regarding time point: newly diagnosed GD, antithyroid drugs for less than 3 months. RNA isolated from PBMCs was used to make the TCR library. Many counts were recorded for this clonotype. Its matching antigen is unknown. Germline V gene data show CDR1 as SGHTA and CDR2 as FQGNSA. V lost 4 bases to trimming and J lost 0 bases, with 7 bases between them. This CDR3 region has 13 residues. These data were also reused for a study on T cells in Graves' hyperthyroidism and ophthalmopathy. That source adds: Appearing also in blood were most of the thyroid clonotypes expanded above 0.001.

Specimen: peripheral blood mononuclear cells (PBMCs), collected at new diagnosis, from a patient treated with antithyroid drugs. The sequence came from a woman aged 25 to 39 with Graves disease. This chain links TRBV7-2 with TRBJ2-7; D gene unclear. The CDR3 sequence: CASSYSISYEQYF. As DNA, the CDR3 is TGTGCCAGCAGCTACTCGATCTCCTACGAGCAGTACTTC. The full variable domain, completed using reference TRBV7-2 and TRBJ2-7, is GAGVSQSPSNKVTEKGKDVELRCDPISGHTALYWYRQSLGQGLEFLIYFQGNSAPDKSGLPSDRFSAERTGGSVSTLTIQRTQQEDSAVYLCASSYSISYEQYFGPGTRLTVT.